This is a list of T cell receptor beta chains from one sample in a study of blood T cell repertoires in COVID-19. Clones were read by immunoSEQ multiplex PCR, and TCRdb kept only the in-frame ones, dropping some. The sample holds 15,000 to 20,000 clones; about four fifths are singletons and the top ten take 11% to 15%. What was sequenced was peripheral blood. The source of these receptors is a man aged 35-49 years with active or convalescent COVID-19. The CDR3 runs from the conserved cysteine through the conserved F or W. The D gene is left open where the match is weak. Size values are once, few and many counts, or a class for expanded clones, and some rows have none.

TRBJ1-1 | few | 13 | TRBV12-3/TRBV12-4 | . | CASSFGYGTEAFF | TGTGCCAGCAGTTTCGGGTATGGCACTGAAGCTTTCTTT
TRBJ2-1 | . | 15 | TRBV27 | TRBD1 | CASSLPRTGGNEQFF | TGTGCCAGCAGTTTACCTCGGACAGGAGGCAATGAGCAGTTCTTC
TRBJ1-2 | . | 14 | TRBV3-1/TRBV3-2 | . | CASSQDVGGRGYTF | TGTGCCAGCAGCCAAGATGTCGGAGGGCGAGGCTACACCTTC
TRBJ1-2 | . | 16 | TRBV19 | TRBD1 | CASSIAGDRPSYGYTF | TGTGCCAGTAGTATAGCTGGGGACAGGCCTTCCTATGGCTACACCTTC
TRBJ2-4 | . | 14 | TRBV7-2 | TRBD1 | CASSLTGVRDIQYF | TGTGCCAGCAGCTTAACAGGGGTCCGGGACATTCAGTACTTC
TRBJ2-4 | . | 15 | TRBV15 | . | CATSNPRLAKNIQYF | TGTGCCACCAGCAATCCCAGGTTAGCCAAAAACATTCAGTACTTC
TRBJ2-1 | . | 20 | TRBV3-1/TRBV3-2 | TRBD2 | CASSQWGASGGFKSYNEQFF | TGTGCCAGCAGCCAGTGGGGAGCTAGCGGGGGCTTCAAATCCTACAATGAGCAGTTCTTC
TRBJ2-1 | . | 14 | TRBV6-5 | . | CASSPLGQIDEQFF | TGTGCCAGCAGTCCCCTCGGACAGATCGATGAGCAGTTCTTC
TRBJ1-4 | medium-sized | 15 | TRBV27 | . | CASSLSGPTNEKLFF | TGTGCCAGCAGTTTATCGGGGCCTACTAATGAAAAACTGTTTTTT
TRBJ2-3 | once | 15 | TRBV6-5 | TRBD2 | CASRAMAGVTDTQYF | TGTGCCAGCAGGGCTATGGCGGGGGTGACAGATACGCAGTATTTT
TRBJ2-2 | . | 17 | TRBV7-2 | TRBD1 | CASSLALGQANTGELFF | TGTGCCAGCAGCTTAGCGCTGGGACAGGCGAACACCGGGGAGCTGTTTTTT
TRBJ2-5 | . | 15 | TRBV4-1 | . | CASSQEPGSQETQYF | TGCGCCAGCAGCCAAGAGCCAGGTAGTCAAGAGACCCAGTACTTC
TRBJ2-5 | . | 14 | TRBV5-1 | TRBD2 | CASRAGGRVETQYF | TGCGCCAGCAGAGCGGGGGGGCGAGTGGAGACCCAGTACTTC
TRBJ2-5 | . | 12 | TRBV2 | . | CASREWEETQYF | TGTGCCAGCAGAGAATGGGAGGAGACCCAGTACTTC
TRBJ2-3 | . | 16 | TRBV15 | TRBD2 | CATSRFRGGSTDTQYF | TGTGCCACCAGTCGTTTTCGGGGGGGTAGCACAGATACGCAGTATTTT
TRBJ1-1 | . | 15 | TRBV5-1 | . | CASSSGGVPNTEAFF | TGCGCCAGCAGCTCGGGGGGCGTACCGAACACTGAAGCTTTCTTT
TRBJ2-3 | . | 14 | TRBV7-3 | TRBD2 | CASSLGTSSDTQYF | TGTGCCAGCAGCTTAGGGACTAGCTCCGATACGCAGTATTTT
TRBJ1-2 | . | 16 | TRBV7-2 | . | CASSLGALGVGYGYTF | TGTGCCAGCAGCTTGGGGGCACTTGGGGTCGGCTATGGCTACACCTTC
TRBJ1-2 | . | 12 | TRBV20-1 | . | CSASTGNNGYTF | TGCAGTGCTAGTACCGGGAACAATGGCTACACCTTC
TRBJ2-3 | few | 16 | TRBV6-6 | . | CASSLSGNREFDTQYF | TGTGCCAGCAGTCTTTCCGGGAACAGGGAGTTTGATACGCAGTATTTT
TRBJ2-3 | . | 14 | TRBV7-9 | . | CASSLEGSTDTQYF | TGTGCCAGCAGCTTGGAGGGGAGCACAGATACGCAGTATTTT
TRBJ2-2 | . | 16 | TRBV6-5 | . | CASSYSSGGRSGELFF | TGTGCCAGCAGTTACTCGTCGGGGGGCCGCTCCGGGGAGCTGTTTTTT
TRBJ1-5 | few | 14 | TRBV29-1 | TRBD1 | CSVAQGAQRQPQHF | TGCAGCGTTGCACAGGGGGCGCAGAGGCAGCCCCAGCATTTT
TRBJ1-2 | . | 15 | TRBV5-5 | . | CASSRWDTANYGYTF | TGTGCCAGCAGCCGGTGGGACACCGCTAACTATGGCTACACCTTC
TRBJ2-3 | . | 15 | TRBV7-6 | TRBD2 | CASSSRGVSTDTQYF | TGTGCCAGCAGCTCGCGGGGGGTCAGCACAGATACGCAGTATTTT
TRBJ2-1 | few | 15 | TRBV27 | . | CASSTRGTLADEQFF | TGTGCCAGCAGCACACGGGGGACCTTGGCCGATGAGCAGTTCTTC
TRBJ2-7 | . | 13 | TRBV15 | TRBD1 | CATSRENRGEQYF | TGTGCCACCAGCAGAGAAAACAGGGGCGAGCAGTACTTC
TRBJ1-1 | . | 16 | TRBV27 | TRBD1 | CASSLGQGYMNTEAFF | TGTGCCAGCAGTTTGGGACAGGGTTACATGAACACTGAAGCTTTCTTT